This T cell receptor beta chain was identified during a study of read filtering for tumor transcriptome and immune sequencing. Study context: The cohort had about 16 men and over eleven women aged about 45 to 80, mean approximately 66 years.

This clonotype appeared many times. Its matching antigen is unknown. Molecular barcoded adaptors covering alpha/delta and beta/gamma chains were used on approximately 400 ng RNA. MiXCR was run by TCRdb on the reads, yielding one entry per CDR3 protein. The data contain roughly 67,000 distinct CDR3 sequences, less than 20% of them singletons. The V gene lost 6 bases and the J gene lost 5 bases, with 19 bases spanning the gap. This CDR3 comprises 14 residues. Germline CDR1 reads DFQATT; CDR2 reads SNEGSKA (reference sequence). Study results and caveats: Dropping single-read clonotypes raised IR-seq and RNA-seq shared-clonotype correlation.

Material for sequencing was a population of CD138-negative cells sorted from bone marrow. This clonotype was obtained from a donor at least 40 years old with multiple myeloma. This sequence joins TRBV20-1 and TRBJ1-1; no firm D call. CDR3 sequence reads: CSARPVYSGTEAFF. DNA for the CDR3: TGCAGTGCCAGGCCGGTTTATTCGGGAACTGAAGCTTTCTTT.